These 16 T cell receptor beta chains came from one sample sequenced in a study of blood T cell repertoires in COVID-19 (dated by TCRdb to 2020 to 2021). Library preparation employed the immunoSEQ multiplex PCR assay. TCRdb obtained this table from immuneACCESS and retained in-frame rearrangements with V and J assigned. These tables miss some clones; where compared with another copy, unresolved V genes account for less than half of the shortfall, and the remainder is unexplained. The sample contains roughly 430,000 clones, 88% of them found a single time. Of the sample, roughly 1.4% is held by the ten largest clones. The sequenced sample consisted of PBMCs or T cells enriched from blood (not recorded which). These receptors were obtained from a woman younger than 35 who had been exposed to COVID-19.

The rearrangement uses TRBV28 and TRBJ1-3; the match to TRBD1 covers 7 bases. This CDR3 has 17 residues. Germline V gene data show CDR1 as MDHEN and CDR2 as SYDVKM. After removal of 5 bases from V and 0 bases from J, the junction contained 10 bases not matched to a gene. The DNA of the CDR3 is TGTGCCAGCAGTACGACAAGGGGGCTGGGCTCTGGAAACACCATATATTTT. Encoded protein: CASSTTRGLGSGNTIYF.

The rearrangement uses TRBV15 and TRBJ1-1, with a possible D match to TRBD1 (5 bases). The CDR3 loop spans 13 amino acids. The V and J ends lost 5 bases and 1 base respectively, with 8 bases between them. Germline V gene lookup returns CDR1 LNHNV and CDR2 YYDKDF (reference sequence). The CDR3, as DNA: TGTGCCACCAGCTACGGGGGGAACACTGAAGCTTTCTTT. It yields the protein CATSYGGNTEAFF.

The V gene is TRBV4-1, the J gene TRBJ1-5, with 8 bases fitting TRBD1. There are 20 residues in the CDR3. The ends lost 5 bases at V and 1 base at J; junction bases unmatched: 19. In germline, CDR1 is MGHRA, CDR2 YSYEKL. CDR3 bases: TGCGCCAGCAGCAGGTCAGGGGGCACCGAATGGTATGGGAGCAATCAGCCCCAGCATTTT. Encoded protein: CASSRSGGTEWYGSNQPQHF.

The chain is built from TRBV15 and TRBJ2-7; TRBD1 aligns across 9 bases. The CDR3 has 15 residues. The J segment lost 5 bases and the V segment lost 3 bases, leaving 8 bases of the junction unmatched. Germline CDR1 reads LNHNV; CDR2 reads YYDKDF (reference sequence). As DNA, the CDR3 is TGTGCCACCAGCAGTGGCCACAGGGGGCAGAACGAGCAGTACTTC. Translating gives CATSSGHRGQNEQYF.

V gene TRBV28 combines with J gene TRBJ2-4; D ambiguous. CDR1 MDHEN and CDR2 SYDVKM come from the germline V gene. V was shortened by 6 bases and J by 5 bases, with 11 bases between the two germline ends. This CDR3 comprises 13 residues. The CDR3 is CASSGDGQNIQYF. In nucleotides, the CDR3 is TGTGCCAGCAGCGGAGATGGCCAAAACATTCAGTACTTC.

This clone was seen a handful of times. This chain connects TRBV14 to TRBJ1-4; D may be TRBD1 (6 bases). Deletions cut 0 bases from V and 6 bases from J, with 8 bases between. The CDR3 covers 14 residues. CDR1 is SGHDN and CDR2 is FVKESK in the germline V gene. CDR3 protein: CASSQDSGDEKLFF. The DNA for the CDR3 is TGTGCCAGCAGCCAAGATTCAGGGGATGAAAAACTGTTTTTT.

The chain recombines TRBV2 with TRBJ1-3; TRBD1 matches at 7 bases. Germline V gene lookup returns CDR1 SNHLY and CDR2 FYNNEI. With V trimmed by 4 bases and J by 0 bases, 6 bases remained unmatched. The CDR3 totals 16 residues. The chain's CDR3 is CASSGQGAGSGNTIYF. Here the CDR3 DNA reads TGTGCCAGCAGTGGACAGGGAGCGGGCTCTGGAAACACCATATATTTT.

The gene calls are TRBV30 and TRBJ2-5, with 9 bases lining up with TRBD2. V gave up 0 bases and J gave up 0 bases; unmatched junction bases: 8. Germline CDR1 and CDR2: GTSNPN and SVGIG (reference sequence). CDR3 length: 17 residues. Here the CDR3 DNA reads TGTGCCTGGAGTGTACCGAGGCGGGGGGGGTACCAAGAGACCCAGTACTTC. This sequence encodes CAWSVPRRGGYQETQYF.

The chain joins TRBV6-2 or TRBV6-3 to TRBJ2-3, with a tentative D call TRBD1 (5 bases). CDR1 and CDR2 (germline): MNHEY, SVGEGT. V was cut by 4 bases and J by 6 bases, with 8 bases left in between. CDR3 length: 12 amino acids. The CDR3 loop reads CASSLGVDTQYF. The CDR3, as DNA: TGTGCCAGCAGTTTAGGGGTGGATACGCAGTATTTT.

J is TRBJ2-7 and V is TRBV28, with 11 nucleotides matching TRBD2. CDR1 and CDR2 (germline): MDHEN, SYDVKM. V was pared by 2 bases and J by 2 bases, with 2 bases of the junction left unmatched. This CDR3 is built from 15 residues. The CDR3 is CASSLLAGGAYEQYF. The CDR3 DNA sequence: TGTGCCAGCAGTTTACTAGCGGGGGGAGCCTACGAGCAGTACTTC.

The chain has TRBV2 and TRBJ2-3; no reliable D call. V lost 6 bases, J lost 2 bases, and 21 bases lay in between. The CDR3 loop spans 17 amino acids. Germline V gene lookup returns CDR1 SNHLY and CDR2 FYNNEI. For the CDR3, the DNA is TGTGCCAGCAGCGGTACTTGGGCGACCCTAAACACAGATACGCAGTATTTT. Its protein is CASSGTWATLNTDTQYF.

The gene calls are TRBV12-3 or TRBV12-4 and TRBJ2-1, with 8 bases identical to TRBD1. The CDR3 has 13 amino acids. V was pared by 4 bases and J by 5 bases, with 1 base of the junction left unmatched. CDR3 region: CASSWTGNNEQFF. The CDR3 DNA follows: TGTGCCAGCAGTTGGACAGGGAACAATGAGCAGTTCTTC.

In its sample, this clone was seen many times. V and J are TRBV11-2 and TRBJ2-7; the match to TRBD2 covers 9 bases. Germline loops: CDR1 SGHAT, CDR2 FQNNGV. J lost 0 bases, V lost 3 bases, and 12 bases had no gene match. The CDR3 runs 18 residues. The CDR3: CASSFSFTSGSSSYEQYF. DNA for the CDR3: TGTGCCAGCAGCTTCAGCTTCACTAGCGGGTCGAGCTCCTACGAGCAGTACTTC.

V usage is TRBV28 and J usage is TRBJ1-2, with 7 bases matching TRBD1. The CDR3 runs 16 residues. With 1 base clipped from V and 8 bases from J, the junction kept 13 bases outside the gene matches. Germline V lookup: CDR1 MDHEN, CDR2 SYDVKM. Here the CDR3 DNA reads TGTGCCAGCAGTTTATTCCCCCGGGACAGAAGTAGGGGCTACACCTTC. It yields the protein CASSLFPRDRSRGYTF.

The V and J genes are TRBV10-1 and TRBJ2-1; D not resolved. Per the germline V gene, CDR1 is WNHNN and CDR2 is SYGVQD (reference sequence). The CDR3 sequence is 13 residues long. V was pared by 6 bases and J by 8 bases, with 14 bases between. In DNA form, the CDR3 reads TGCGCCAGCAGCCGCGTATACCGCGATGAGCAGTTCTTC. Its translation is CASSRVYRDEQFF.

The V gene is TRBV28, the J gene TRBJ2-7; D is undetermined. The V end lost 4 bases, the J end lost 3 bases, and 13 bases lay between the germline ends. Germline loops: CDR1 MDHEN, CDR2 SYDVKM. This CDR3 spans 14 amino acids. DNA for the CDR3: TGTGCCAGCAGTTCGAGATCCCCAGGCTACGAGCAGTACTTC. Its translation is CASSSRSPGYEQYF.